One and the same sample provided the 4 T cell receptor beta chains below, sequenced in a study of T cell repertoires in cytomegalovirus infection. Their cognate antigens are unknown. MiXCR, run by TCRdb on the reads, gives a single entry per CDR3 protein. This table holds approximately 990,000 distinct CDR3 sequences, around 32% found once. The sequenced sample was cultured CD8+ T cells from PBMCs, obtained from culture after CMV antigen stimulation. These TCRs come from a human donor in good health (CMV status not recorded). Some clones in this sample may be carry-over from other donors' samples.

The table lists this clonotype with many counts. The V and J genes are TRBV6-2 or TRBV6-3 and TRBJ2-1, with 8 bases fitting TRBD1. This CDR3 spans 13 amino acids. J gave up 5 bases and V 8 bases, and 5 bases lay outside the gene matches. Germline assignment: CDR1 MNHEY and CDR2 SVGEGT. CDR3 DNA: TGTGCCAGCGAACAGGGGGTAAACAATGAGCAGTTCTTC. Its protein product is CASEQGVNNEQFF.

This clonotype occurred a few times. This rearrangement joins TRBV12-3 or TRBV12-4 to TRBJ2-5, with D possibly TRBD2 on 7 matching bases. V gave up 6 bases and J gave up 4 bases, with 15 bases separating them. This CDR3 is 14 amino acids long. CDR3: CASSTDRGAETQYF. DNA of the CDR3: TGTGCCAGCAGCACAGACCGGGGGGCAGAGACCCAGTACTTC.

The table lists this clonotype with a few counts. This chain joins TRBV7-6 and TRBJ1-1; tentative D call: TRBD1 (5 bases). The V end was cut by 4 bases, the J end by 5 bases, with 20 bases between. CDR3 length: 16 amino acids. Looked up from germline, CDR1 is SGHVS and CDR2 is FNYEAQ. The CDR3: CASSSIDSAWGTEAFF. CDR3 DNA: TGTGCCAGCAGCTCAATTGACAGTGCTTGGGGGACTGAAGCTTTCTTT.

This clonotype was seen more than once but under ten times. CDR3 residues: CASSGYQAGFYEQYV. As DNA, the CDR3 is TGTGCCAGCAGTGGGTATCAGGCGGGGTTCTACGAGCAGTACGTC. The gene calls are TRBV6-1 and TRBJ2-7; TRBD2 is a possible D gene (6 bases). This CDR3 is 15 amino acids long. Trimming cost V 4 bases and J 3 bases, with 16 bases left between them. Germline assignment: CDR1 MNHNS and CDR2 SASEGT.